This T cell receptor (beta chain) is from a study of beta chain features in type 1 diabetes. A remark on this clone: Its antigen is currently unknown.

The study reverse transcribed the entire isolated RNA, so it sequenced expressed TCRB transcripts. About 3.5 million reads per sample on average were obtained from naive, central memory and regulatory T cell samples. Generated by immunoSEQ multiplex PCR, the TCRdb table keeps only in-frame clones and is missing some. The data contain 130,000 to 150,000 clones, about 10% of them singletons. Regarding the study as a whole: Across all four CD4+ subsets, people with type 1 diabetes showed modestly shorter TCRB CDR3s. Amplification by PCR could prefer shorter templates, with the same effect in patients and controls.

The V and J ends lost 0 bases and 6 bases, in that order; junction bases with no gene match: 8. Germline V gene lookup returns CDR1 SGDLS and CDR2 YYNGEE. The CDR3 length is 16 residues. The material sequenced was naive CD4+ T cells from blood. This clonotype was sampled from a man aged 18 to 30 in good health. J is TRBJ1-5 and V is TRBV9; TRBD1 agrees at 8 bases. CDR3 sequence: CASSVATRTGCQPQHF. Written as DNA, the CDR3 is TGTGCCAGCAGCGTAGCTACGCGGACAGGGTGTCAGCCCCAGCATTTT. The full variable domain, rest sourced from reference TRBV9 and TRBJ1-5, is DSGVTQTPKHLITATGQRVTLRCSPRSGDLSVYWYQQSLDQGLQFLIQYYNGEERAKGNILERFSAQQFPDLHSELNLSSLELGDSALYFCASSVATRTGCQPQHFGDGTRLSIL.